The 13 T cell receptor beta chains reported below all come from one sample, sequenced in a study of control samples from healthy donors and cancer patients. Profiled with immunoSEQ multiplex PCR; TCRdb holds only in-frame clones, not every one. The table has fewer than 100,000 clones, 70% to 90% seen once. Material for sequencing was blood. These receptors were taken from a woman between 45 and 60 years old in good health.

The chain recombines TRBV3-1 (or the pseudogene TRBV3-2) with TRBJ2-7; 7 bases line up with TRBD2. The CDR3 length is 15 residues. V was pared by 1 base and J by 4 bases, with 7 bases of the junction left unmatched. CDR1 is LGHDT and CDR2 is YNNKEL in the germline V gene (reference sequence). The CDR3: CASSQVGRGDYEQYF. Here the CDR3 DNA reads TGTGCCAGCAGCCAAGTGGGTCGGGGGGATTACGAGCAGTACTTC.

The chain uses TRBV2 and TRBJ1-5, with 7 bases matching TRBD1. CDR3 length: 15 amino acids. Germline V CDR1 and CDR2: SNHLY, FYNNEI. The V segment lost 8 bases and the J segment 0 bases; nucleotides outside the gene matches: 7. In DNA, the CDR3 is TGTGCCAGCCGGGGGACAGAGGTTAGCAATCAGCCCCAGCATTTT. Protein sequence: CASRGTEVSNQPQHF. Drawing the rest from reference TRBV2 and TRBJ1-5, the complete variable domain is EPEVTQTPSHQVTQMGQEVILRCVPISNHLYFYWYRQILGQKVEFLVSFYNNEISEKSEIFDDQFSVERPDGSNFTLKIRSTKLEDSAMYFCASRGTEVSNQPQHFGDGTRLSIL.

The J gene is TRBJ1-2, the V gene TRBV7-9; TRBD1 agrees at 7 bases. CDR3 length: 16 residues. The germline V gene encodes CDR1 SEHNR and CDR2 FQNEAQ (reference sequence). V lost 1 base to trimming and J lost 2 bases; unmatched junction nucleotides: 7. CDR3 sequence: CASSLERGLGNYGYTF. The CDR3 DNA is TGTGCCAGCAGCTTAGAAAGGGGGCTTGGGAACTATGGCTACACCTTC.

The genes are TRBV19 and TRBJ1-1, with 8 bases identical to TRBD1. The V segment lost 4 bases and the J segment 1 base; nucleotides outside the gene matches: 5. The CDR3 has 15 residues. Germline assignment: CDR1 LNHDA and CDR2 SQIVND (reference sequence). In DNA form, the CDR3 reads TGTGCCAGTAGTACCCGGACAGGGACGAACACTGAAGCTTTCTTT. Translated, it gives CASSTRTGTNTEAFF.

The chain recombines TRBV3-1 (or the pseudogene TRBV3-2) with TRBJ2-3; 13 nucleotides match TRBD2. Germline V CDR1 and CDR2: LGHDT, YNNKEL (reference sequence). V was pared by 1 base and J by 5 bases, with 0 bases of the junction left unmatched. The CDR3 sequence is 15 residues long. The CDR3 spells CASSQGLAGGDTQYF. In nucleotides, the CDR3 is TGTGCCAGCAGCCAAGGACTAGCGGGGGGAGATACGCAGTATTTT.

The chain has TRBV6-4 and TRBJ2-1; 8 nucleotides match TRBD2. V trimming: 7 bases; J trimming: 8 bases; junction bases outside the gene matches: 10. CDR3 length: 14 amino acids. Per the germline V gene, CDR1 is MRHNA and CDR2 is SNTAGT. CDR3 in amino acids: CASKMVGGADEQFF. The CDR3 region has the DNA TGTGCCAGCAAGATGGTCGGGGGGGCCGATGAGCAGTTCTTC.

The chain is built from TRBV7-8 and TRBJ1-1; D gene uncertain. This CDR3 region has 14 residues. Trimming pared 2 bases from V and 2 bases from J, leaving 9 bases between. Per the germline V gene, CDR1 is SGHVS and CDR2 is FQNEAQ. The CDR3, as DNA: TGTGCCAGCAGCTTACTGGCGGGAAACACTGAAGCTTTCTTT. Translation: CASSLLAGNTEAFF.

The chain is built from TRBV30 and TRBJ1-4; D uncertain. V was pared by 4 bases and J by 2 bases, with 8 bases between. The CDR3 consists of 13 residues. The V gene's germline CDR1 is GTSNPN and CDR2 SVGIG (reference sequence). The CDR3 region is CAWNEQTNEKLFF. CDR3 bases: TGTGCCTGGAATGAGCAGACTAATGAAAAACTGTTTTTT.

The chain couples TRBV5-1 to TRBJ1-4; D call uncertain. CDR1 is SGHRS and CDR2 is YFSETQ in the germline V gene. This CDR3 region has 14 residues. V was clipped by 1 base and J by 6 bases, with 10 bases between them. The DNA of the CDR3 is TGCGCCAGCAGCTTGACCAGCACCCATGAAAAACTGTTTTTT. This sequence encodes CASSLTSTHEKLFF.

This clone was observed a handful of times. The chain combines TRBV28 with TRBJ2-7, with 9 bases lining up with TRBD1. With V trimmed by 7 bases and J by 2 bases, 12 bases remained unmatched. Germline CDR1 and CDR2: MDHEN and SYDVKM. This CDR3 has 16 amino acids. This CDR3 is CASNENRGHQPYEQYF. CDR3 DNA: TGTGCCAGCAACGAAAACAGGGGGCATCAACCCTACGAGCAGTACTTC. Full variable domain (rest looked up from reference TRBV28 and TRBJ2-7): DVKVTQSSRYLVKRTGEKVFLECVQDMDHENMFWYRQDPGLGLRLIYFSYDVKMKEKGDIPEGYSVSREKKERFSLILESASTNQTSMYLCASNENRGHQPYEQYFGPGTRLTVT.

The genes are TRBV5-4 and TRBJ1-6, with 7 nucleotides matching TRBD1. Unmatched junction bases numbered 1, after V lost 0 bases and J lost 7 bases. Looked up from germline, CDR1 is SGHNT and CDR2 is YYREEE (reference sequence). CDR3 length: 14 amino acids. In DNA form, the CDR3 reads TGTGCCAGCAGCTTGGACAGGGGCAATTCACCCCTCCACTTT. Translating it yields CASSLDRGNSPLHF.

The CDR3 loop is CASSFSMTGGYTF. The CDR3 DNA sequence: TGTGCCAGCAGCTTTTCTATGACAGGGGGATACACCTTC. V is TRBV7-9 and J is TRBJ1-2; 9 positions match TRBD1. CDR1 and CDR2 from the germline V gene are SEHNR and FQNEAQ (reference sequence). J lost 11 bases, V lost 3 bases, and 7 bases had no gene match. The CDR3 is made up of 13 amino acids. The complete variable domain, with remaining parts taken from reference TRBV7-9 and TRBJ1-2, reads DTGVSQNPRHKITKRGQNVTFRCDPISEHNRLYWYRQTLGQGPEFLTYFQNEAQLEKSRLLSDRFSAERPKGSFSTLEIQRTEQGDSAMYLCASSFSMTGGYTFGSGTRLTVV.

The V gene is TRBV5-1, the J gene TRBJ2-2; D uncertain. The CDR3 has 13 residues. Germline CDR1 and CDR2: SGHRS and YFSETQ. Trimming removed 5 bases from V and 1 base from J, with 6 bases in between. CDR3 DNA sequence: TGCGCCAGCAGGTCACAGAACACCGGGGAGCTGTTTTTT. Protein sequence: CASRSQNTGELFF.